This T cell receptor (beta chain) was captured by sequencing in a study of cytomegalovirus exposure and HLA in healthy donors. The CDR3 totals 15 residues. CDR1 is SGHNT, CDR2 YYREEE, per germline (reference sequence). Trimming pared 0 bases from V and 2 bases from J, leaving 12 bases between. PCR employed 60 Vbeta and 13 Jbeta primers. Using immunoSEQ multiplex PCR, the repertoire was profiled, and TCRdb retains in-frame clones only, with some absent. The sample lists 80,000 to 100,000 clones; about 81% were seen once. The chain couples TRBV5-4 to TRBJ2-7, with D possibly TRBD1 on 5 matching bases. The sample was PBMCs. This TCR came from a middle-aged man in good health and CMV-seronegative. The CDR3 DNA reads as TGTGCCAGCAGCTTGGCCCAGGGAACCCCCTACGAGCAGTACTTC. This encodes CASSLAQGTPYEQYF.